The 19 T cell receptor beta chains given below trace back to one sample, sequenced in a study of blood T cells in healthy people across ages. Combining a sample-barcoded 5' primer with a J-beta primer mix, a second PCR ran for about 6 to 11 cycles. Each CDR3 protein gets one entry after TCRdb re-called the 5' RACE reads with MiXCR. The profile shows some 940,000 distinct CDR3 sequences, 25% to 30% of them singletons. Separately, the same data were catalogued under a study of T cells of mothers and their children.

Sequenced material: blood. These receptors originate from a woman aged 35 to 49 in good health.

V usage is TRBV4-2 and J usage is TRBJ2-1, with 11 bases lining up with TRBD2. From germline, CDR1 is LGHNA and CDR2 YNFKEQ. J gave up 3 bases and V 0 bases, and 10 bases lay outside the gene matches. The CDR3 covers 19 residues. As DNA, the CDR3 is TGTGCCAGCAGCCAAGAACAGGTTCGGACTAGCGGGTACTACAATGAGCAGTTCTTC. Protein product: CASSQEQVRTSGYYNEQFF.

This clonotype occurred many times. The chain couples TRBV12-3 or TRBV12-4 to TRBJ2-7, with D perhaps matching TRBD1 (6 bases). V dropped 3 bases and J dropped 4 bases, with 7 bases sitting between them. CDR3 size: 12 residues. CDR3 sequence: CASSFQGYEQYF. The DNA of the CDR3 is TGTGCCAGCAGTTTTCAGGGGTACGAGCAGTACTTC.

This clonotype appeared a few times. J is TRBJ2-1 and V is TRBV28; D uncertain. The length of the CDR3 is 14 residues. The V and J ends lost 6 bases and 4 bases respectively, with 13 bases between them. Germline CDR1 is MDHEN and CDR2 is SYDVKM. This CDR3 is CASSLAPGYNEQFF. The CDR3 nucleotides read TGTGCCAGCAGCCTCGCCCCTGGATACAATGAGCAGTTCTTC.

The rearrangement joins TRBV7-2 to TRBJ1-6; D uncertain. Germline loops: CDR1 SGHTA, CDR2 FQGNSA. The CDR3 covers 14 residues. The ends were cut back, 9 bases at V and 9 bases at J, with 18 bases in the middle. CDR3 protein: CASSLASKGSPLHF. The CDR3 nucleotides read TGTGCCAGTAGCCTAGCGTCCAAAGGTTCACCCCTCCACTTT.

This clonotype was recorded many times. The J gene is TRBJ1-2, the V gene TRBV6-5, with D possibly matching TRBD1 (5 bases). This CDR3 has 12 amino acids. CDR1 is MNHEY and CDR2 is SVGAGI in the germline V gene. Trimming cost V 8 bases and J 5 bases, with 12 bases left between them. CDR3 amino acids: CASHTGGYGYTF. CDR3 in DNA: TGTGCCAGCCATACCGGGGGGTATGGCTACACCTTC.

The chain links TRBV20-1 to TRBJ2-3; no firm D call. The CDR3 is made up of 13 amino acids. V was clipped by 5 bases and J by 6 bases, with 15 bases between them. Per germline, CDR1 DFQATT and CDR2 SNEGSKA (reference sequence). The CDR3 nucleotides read TGCAGTGCTCTGGCACGACCTTTGGATACGCAGTATTTT. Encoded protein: CSALARPLDTQYF.

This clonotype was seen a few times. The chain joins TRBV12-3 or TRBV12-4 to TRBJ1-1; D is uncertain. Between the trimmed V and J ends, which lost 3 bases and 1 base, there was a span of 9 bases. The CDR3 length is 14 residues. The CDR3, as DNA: TGTGCCAGCAGTTTCACCGCAGCGAACACTGAAGCTTTCTTT. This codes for CASSFTAANTEAFF.

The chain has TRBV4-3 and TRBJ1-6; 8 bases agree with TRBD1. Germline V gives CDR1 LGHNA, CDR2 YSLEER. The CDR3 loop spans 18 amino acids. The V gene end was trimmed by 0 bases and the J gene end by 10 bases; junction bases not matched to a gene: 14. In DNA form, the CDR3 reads TGCGCCAGCAGCCAAGAAACCTCAGACAGGGGAGGATCGTCACCCCTCCACTTT. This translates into CASSQETSDRGGSSPLHF.

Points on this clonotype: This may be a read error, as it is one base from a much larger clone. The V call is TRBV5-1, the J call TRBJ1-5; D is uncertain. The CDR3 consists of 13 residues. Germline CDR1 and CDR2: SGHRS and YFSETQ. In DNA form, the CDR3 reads TGCGCCAACAGCTTGGACCCCTATCGGCCCCAGCATTTT. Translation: CANSLDPYRPQHF. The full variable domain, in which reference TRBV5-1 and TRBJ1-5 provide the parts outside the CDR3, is KAGVTQTPRYLIKTRGQQVTLSCSPISGHRSVSWYQQTPGQGLQFLFEYFSETQRNKGNFPGRFSGRQFSNSRSEMNVSTLELGDSALYLCANSLDPYRPQHFGDGTRLSIL.

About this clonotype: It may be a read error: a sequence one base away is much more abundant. The CDR3 region has the DNA TGCAGTGCTCATCACACGGGGGGCAATGAGCAGTTCTTC. This encodes CSAHHTGGNEQFF. The chain uses TRBV20-1 and TRBJ2-1; 7 bases fit TRBD2. V shed 5 bases, J shed 6 bases, and the junction held 7 bases outside the gene matches. CDR3 length equals 13 residues. Germline V gives CDR1 DFQATT, CDR2 SNEGSKA (reference sequence).

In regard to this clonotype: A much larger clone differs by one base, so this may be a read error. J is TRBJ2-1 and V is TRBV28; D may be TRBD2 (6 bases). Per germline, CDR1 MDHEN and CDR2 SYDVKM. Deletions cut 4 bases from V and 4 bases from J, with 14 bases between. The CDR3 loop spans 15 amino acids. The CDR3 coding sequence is TGTGCCAGCAGTTCCATGAGCGGGCGATACAATGAGCAGTTCTTC. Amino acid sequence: CASSSMSGRYNEQFF.

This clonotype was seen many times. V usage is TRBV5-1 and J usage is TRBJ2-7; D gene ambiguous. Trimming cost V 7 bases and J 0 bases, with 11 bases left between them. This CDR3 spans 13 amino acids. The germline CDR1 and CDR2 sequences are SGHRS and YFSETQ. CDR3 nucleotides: TGCGCCAGCTCTGCTGGGATCTCCTACGAGCAGTACTTC. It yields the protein CASSAGISYEQYF.

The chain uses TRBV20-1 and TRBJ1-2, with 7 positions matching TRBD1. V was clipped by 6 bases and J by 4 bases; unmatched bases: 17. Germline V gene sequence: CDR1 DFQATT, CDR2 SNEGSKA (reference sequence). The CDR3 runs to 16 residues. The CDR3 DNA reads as TGCAGTGCAAACATCCGGGACAGAGAGCTAGTCTATGGCTACACCTTC. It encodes CSANIRDRELVYGYTF.

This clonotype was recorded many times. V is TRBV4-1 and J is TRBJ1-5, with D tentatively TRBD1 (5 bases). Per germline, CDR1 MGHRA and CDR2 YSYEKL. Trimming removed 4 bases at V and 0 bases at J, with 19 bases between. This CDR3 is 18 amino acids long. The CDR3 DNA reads TGCGCCAGCAGCCCGGGACGTTTAGGGGTTGGTAGCAATCAGCCCCAGCATTTT. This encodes CASSPGRLGVGSNQPQHF.

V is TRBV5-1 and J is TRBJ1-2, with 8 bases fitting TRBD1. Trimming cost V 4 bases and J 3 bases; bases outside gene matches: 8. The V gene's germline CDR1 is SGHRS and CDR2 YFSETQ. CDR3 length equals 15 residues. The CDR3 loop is CASSPRTGSDYGYTF. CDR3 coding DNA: TGCGCCAGCAGCCCTAGGACAGGGTCGGACTATGGCTACACCTTC.

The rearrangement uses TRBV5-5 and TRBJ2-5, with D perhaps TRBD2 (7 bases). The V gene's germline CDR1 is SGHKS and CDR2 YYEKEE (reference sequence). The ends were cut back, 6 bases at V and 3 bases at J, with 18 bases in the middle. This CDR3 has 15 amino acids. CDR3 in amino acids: CASNSAGGREETQYF. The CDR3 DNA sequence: TGTGCCAGCAACTCCGCCGGGGGGCGGGAAGAGACCCAGTACTTC.

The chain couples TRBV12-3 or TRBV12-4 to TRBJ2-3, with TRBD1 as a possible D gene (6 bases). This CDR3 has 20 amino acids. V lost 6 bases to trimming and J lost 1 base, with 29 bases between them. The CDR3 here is CASSYPRTADGIVGTDTQYF. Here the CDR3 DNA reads TGTGCCAGCAGCTATCCCCGGACAGCTGACGGAATAGTGGGCACAGATACGCAGTATTTT.

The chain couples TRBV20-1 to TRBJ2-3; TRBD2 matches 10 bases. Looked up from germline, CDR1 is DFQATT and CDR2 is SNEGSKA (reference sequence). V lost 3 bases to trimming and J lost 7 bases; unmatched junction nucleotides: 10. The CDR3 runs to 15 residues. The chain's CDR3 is CSARESGGALNTQYF. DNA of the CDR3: TGCAGTGCTAGGGAGAGCGGGGGGGCCTTAAATACGCAGTATTTT.

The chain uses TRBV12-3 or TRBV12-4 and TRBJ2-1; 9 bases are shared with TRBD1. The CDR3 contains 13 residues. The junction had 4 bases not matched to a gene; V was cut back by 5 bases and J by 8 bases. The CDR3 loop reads CASSPTGGDEQFF. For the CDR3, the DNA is TGTGCCAGCAGTCCCACAGGGGGCGATGAGCAGTTCTTC.